This is a list of T cell receptor beta chains from one sample in a study of blood T cell repertoires in COVID-19. This table comes from immunoSEQ multiplex PCR, and its TCRdb copy is limited to in-frame clones, with some not included. The sample has 330,000 or so clones, around 90% seen once. The sample consisted of peripheral blood. The source of these receptors is a woman aged 55-70 years with COVID-19, enrolled during active disease. Each CDR3 is given with its conserved first and last residue. Each record gives: clone size, D gene, J gene, V gene, CDR3 DNA, CDR3 protein. D genes are given only for firm matches. Clone sizes are given selectively: once, few, many, or a class where the clone is expanded.

>.|.|TRBJ2-6|TRBV5-1
TGCGCCAGCAGGGGAGTTATTGGGGCCAACGTCCTGACTTTC
CASRGVIGANVLTF
>.|TRBD1|TRBJ2-5|TRBV5-6
TGTGCCAGCAGCTTGGACAGGGGGGAGACCCAGTACTTC
CASSLDRGETQYF
>.|TRBD1|TRBJ1-3|TRBV3-1/TRBV3-2
TGTGCCAGCAGCTATTACGGGACAGGAGGGGGAAACACCATATATTTT
CASSYYGTGGGNTIYF
>.|TRBD1|TRBJ1-5|TRBV10-3
TGTGCCATCAGTCCGGGACAGGGTAACCAGCCCCAGCATTTT
CAISPGQGNQPQHF
>once|.|TRBJ1-1|TRBV11-1
TGTGCCAGCAGCTTGACCGGGGTGCAGAACACTGAAGCTTTCTTT
CASSLTGVQNTEAFF
>.|.|TRBJ1-5|TRBV28
TGTGCCAGCAGCGGGACAAATAGCAATCAGCCCCAGCATTTT
CASSGTNSNQPQHF
>.|TRBD1|TRBJ2-5|TRBV27
TGTGCCAGCAGTGGGGGGACAGGGGGCGGAGAGACCCAGTACTTC
CASSGGTGGGETQYF
>.|.|TRBJ2-7|TRBV11-2
TGTGCCAGCAGCTTAGACACAGAAGCCTACGAGCAGTACTTC
CASSLDTEAYEQYF
>.|.|TRBJ1-3|TRBV6-5
TGTGCCAGCCGGGACTTCTCTGGAAACACCATATATTTT
CASRDFSGNTIYF
>.|.|TRBJ2-2|TRBV18
TGTGCCAGCTCACCACTAGCGAACACCGGGGAGCTGTTTTTT
CASSPLANTGELFF
>once|.|TRBJ1-2|TRBV10-2
TGCGCCAGCAGTGAGTCGGGCGCCCAAATCTATGGCTACACCTTC
CASSESGAQIYGYTF
>.|TRBD1|TRBJ1-4|TRBV29-1
TGCAGCGTTAGGACAGGTGGGGAAAAACTGTTTTTT
CSVRTGGEKLFF
>.|.|TRBJ1-4|TRBV28
TGTGCCAGCCATGCCGGGGGAAGAAAAGAAAAACTGTTTTTT
CASHAGGRKEKLFF
>.|.|TRBJ1-1|TRBV6-5
TGTGCCAGCAGTTATAGGTGGGGGCGCACTGAAGCTTTCTTT
CASSYRWGRTEAFF
>once|.|TRBJ1-2|TRBV27
TGTGCCAGCAGTTTATCGCGGGGGCCAAACGTCTATGGCTACACCTTC
CASSLSRGPNVYGYTF
>.|.|TRBJ1-1|TRBV2
TGTGCCAGCAGGCGAACAGGGTCGATTGGGGCTTTCTTT
CASRRTGSIGAFF